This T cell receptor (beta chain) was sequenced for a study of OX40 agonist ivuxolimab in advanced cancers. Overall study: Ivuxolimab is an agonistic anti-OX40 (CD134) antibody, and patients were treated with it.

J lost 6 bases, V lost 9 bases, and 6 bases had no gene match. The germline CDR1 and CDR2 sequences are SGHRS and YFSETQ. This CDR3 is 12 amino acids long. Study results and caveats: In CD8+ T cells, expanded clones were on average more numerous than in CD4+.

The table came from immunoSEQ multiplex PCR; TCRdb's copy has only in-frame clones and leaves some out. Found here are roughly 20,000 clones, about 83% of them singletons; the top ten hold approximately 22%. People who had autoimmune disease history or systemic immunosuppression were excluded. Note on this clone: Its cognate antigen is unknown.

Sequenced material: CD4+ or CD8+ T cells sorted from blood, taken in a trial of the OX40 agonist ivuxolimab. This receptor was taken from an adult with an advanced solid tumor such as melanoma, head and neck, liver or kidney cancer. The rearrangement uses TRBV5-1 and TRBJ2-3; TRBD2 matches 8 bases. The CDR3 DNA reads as TGCGCCACCCGGGGGGGCTCCGATACGCAGTATTTT. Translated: CATRGGSDTQYF.